Reported below is one T cell receptor beta chain. In the source study's methods: Reference gene primer amplification gave nucleated cell count estimates. Profiled with immunoSEQ multiplex PCR; TCRdb holds only in-frame clones, not every one. D and trimming were read from the DNA, whereas the V and J calls and clone size are those reported in that table. The data hold 130,000 to 150,000 clones, with about four fifths observed a single time. This sample was included in a study of blood T cell repertoires in COVID-19. Looking at the study overall: Donors in the United States, Italy and Spain gave samples during acute or convalescent COVID-19. PBMCs, B-cell-depleted T cells, or T cells were the source of the cDNA or gDNA that made up the material.

Germline loops: CDR1 KGHDR, CDR2 SFDVKD. V shed 5 bases and J 5 bases; nucleotides not matched to a gene: 4. The CDR3 spans 15 residues. Material: peripheral blood. This sequence joins TRBV24-1 and TRBJ2-2; 10 bases map to TRBD1. The clonotype comes from an elderly woman in a cohort sampled during active or convalescent COVID-19. In DNA form, the CDR3 reads TGTGCCACCAGTGGCCGGACAGGGGGAACCGGGGAGCTGTTTTTT. It encodes CATSGRTGGTGELFF.